This TCR beta chain emerged from a study of cytomegalovirus exposure and HLA in healthy donors. This clone was recorded a few times. The CDR3 is made up of 17 amino acids. Germline assignment: CDR1 SGHRS and CDR2 YFSETQ. V gave up 3 bases and J gave up 3 bases, with 16 bases separating them. PCR was performed using 60 Vbeta and 13 Jbeta primers. Profiled with immunoSEQ multiplex PCR; TCRdb holds only in-frame clones, not every one. The sample shows around 150,000 clones, approximately 81% of them seen only once. Source material: PBMCs. This TCR was recovered from a boy aged 2 to 10 in good health and CMV-seronegative. The chain joins TRBV5-1 to TRBJ1-6; D remains ambiguous. The CDR3 spells CASSWRVSSNYNSPLHF. The CDR3 bases are TGCGCCAGCAGCTGGCGGGTCTCCTCGAACTATAATTCACCCCTCCACTTT. The variable domain in full, with the rest retrieved from reference TRBV5-1 and TRBJ1-6, is KAGVTQTPRYLIKTRGQQVTLSCSPISGHRSVSWYQQTPGQGLQFLFEYFSETQRNKGNFPGRFSGRQFSNSRSEMNVSTLELGDSALYLCASSWRVSSNYNSPLHFGNGTRLTVT.